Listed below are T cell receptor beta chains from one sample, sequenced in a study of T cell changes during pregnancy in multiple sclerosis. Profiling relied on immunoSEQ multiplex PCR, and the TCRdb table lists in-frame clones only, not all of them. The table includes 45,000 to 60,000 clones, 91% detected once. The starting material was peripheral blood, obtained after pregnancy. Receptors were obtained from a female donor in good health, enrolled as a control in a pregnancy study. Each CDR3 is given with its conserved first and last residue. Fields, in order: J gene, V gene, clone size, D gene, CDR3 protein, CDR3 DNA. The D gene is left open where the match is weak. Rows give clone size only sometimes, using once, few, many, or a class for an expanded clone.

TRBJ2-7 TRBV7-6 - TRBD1 CASSSYPSGQGNEQYF TGTGCCAGCAGCTCTTATCCATCGGGACAGGGAAACGAGCAGTACTTC
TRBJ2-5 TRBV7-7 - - CASSPTGTGETQYF TGTGCTAGCAGCCCGACTGGGACTGGGGAGACCCAGTACTTC
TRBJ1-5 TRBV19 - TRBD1 CASMDRLGQPQHF TGTGCCAGTATGGACAGGCTAGGTCAGCCCCAGCATTTT
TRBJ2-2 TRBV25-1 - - CASSAQQVTGELFF TGTGCCAGCAGTGCTCAACAGGTCACCGGGGAGCTGTTTTTT
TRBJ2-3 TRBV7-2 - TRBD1 CASSGGQGPNTQYF TGTGCCAGCAGCGGAGGACAGGGTCCAAATACGCAGTATTTT
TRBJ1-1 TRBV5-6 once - CASSSLDRFSTEAFF TGTGCCAGCAGCTCCCTCGACAGGTTCTCCACTGAAGCTTTCTTT
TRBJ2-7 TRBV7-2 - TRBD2 CASSLQRSSGSGEQYF TGTGCCAGCAGCTTACAGCGATCTAGCGGGAGCGGCGAGCAGTACTTC
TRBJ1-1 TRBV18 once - CASSSRGTEAFF TGTGCCAGCTCCAGTCGGGGCACTGAAGCTTTCTTT
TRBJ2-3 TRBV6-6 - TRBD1 CASSPGQGATTDTQYF TGTGCCAGCAGCCCGGGACAGGGGGCGACCACAGATACGCAGTATTTT
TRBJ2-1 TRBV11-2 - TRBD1 CASSRTGGNTYNEQFF TGTGCCAGCAGCCGGACAGGGGGTAATACTTACAATGAGCAGTTCTTC
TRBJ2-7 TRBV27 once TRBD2 CASSMGPGLGSYEQYF TGTGCCAGCAGTATGGGCCCGGGACTAGGCTCCTACGAGCAGTACTTC
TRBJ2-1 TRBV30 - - CAWSAVEQFF TGTGCCTGGAGTGCCGTTGAGCAGTTCTTC
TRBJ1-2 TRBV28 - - CASSPPSGFYGYTF TGTGCCAGCAGTCCCCCCTCAGGGTTCTATGGCTACACCTTC
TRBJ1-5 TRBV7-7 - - CASSPNRVCQPQHF TGTGCTAGCAGCCCGAACAGGGTTTGTCAGCCCCAGCATTTT
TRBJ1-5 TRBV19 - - CASSITGFPQPQHF TGTGCCAGTAGTATCACAGGGTTTCCTCAGCCCCAGCATTTT
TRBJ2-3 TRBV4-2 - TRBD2 CASSQAPSGGAPDTQYF TGTGCCAGCAGCCAGGCACCTAGCGGGGGGGCCCCGGATACGCAGTATTTT
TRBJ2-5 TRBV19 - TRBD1 CASSNADRGGLETQYF TGTGCCAGTAGTAACGCGGACAGGGGTGGGTTAGAGACCCAGTACTTC
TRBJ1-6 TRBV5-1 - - CASSPGGSSYNSPLHF TGCGCCAGCAGCCCCGGCGGGAGCTCCTATAATTCACCCCTCCACTTT
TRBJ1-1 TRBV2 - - CASNLGRADSLEAFF TGTGCCAGCAACCTGGGGAGGGCGGACAGCTTGGAAGCTTTCTTT
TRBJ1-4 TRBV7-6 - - CASSPGVEKLFF TGTGCCAGCAGCCCCGGGGTTGAAAAACTGTTTTTT
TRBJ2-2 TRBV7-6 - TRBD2 CASSLQRGDAGELFF TGTGCCAGCAGCTTACAGCGGGGGGACGCCGGGGAGCTGTTTTTT
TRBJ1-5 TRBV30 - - CAWSQRRHNQPQHF TGTGCCTGGAGTCAGCGGCGGCACAATCAGCCCCAGCATTTT
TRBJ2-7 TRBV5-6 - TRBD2 CASSHSGRDVYEQYF TGTGCCAGCAGCCATAGCGGGAGGGATGTCTACGAGCAGTACTTC
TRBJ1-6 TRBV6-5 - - CASTRVSYNSPLHF TGTGCCAGCACCAGGGTCTCCTATAATTCACCCCTCCACTTT
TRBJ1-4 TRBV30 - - CAWSRGKGEKLFF TGTGCCTGGAGTCGGGGGAAAGGCGAAAAACTGTTTTTT
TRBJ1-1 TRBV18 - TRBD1 CASSRTGANTEAFF TGTGCCAGCTCACGAACAGGGGCGAACACTGAAGCTTTCTTT
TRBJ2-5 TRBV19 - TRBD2 CASRNPGGRRETQYF TGTGCCAGTAGAAACCCCGGGGGGAGGAGAGAGACCCAGTACTTC
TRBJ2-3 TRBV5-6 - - CASSLAGSGSTDTQYF TGTGCCAGCAGCTTGGCGGGGAGCGGGAGCACAGATACGCAGTATTTT
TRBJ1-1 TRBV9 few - CASSVEGGTDVAFF TGTGCCAGCAGCGTAGAAGGAGGGACGGACGTAGCTTTCTTT
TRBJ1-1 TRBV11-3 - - CASSFKGGTEAFF TGTGCCAGCAGCTTTAAGGGAGGGACTGAAGCTTTCTTT
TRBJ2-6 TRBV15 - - CATSPRQTGANVLTF TGTGCCACCAGCCCCCGACAGACCGGGGCCAACGTCCTGACTTTC
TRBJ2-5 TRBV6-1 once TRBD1 CASNPQGAKETQYF TGTGCCAGCAACCCACAGGGGGCAAAGGAGACCCAGTACTTC
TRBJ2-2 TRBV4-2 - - CASSQVLAANTGELFF TGTGCCAGCAGCCAAGTTCTAGCCGCCAACACCGGGGAGCTGTTTTTT
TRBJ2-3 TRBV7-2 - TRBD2 CASRDSGFGDTQYF TGTGCCAGCAGGGATAGCGGGTTCGGAGATACGCAGTATTTT
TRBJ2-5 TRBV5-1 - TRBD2 CASSPGAQRGETQYF TGCGCCAGCAGCCCAGGGGCCCAGCGGGGGGAGACCCAGTACTTC